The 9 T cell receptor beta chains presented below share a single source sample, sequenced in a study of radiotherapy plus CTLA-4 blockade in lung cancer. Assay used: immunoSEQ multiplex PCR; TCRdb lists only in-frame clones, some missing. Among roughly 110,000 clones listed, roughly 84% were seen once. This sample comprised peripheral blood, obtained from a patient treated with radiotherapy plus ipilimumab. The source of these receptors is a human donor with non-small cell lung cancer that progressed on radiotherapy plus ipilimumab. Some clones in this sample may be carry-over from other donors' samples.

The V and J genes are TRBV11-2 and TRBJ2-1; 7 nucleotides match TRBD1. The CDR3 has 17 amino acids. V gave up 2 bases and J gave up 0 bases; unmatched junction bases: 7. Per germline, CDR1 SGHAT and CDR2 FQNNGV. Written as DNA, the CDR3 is TGTGCCAGCAGCTTACGGACAGGAATGAACTCCTACAATGAGCAGTTCTTC. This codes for CASSLRTGMNSYNEQFF. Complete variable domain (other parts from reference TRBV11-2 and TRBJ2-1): EAGVAQSPRYKIIEKRQSVAFWCNPISGHATLYWYQQILGQGPKLLIQFQNNGVVDDSQLPKDRFSAERLKGVDSTLKIQPAKLEDSAVYLCASSLRTGMNSYNEQFFGPGTRLTVL.

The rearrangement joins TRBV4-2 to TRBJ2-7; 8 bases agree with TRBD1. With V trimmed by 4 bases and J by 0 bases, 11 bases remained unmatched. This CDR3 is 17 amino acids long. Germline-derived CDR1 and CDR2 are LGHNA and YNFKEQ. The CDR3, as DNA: TGTGCCAGCAGCCTAACCGGACAGGGCCAGTCCTCCTACGAGCAGTACTTC. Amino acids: CASSLTGQGQSSYEQYF.

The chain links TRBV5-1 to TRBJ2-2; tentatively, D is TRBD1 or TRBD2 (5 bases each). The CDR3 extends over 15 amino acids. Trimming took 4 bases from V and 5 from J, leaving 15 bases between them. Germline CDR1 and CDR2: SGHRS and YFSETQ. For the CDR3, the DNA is TGCGCCAGCAGCACCGGGACCAGAGGGACCGGGGAGCTGTTTTTT. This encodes CASSTGTRGTGELFF.

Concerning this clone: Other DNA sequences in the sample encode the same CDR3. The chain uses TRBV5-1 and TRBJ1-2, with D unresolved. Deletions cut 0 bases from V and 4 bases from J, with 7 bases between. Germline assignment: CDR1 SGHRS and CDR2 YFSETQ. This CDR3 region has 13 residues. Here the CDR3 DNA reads TGCGCCAGCAGCTTGGGGCAGAGCTATGGCTACACCTTC. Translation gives CASSLGQSYGYTF.

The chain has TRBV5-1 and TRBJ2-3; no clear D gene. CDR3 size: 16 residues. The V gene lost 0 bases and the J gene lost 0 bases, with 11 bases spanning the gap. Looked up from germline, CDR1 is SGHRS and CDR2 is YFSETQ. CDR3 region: CASSLAVGTSTDTQYF. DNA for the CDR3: TGCGCCAGCAGCTTGGCAGTAGGCACTAGCACAGATACGCAGTATTTT.

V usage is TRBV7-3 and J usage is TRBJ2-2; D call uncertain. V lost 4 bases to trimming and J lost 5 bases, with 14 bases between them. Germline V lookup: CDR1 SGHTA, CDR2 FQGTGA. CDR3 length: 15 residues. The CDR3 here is CASSSTRRSTGELFF. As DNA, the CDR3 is TGTGCCAGCAGCTCTACACGGAGATCGACCGGGGAGCTGTTTTTT.

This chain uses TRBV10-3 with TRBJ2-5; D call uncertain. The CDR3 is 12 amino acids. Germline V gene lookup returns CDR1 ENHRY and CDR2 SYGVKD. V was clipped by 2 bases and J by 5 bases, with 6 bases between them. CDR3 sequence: CAISETFETQYF. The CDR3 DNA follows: TGTGCCATCAGTGAGACATTCGAGACCCAGTACTTC.

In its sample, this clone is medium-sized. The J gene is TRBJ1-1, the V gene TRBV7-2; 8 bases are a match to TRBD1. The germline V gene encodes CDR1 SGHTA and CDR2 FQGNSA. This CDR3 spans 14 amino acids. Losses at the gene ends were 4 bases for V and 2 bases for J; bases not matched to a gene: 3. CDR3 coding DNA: TGTGCCAGCAGCTCCCAGGGGGCCAACACTGAAGCTTTCTTT. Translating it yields CASSSQGANTEAFF.

CDR3 in DNA: TGTGCCATCAGACGCGGGACGGACAGCAGCCCCTATGGCTACACCTTC. Translating gives CAIRRGTDSSPYGYTF. V is TRBV10-3 and J is TRBJ1-2; a possible D gene is TRBD1 (6 bases). The germline V gene has CDR1 ENHRY and CDR2 SYGVKD. Trimming shortened V by 6 bases and J by 4 bases, and 21 bases separated the two germline ends. This CDR3 comprises 16 residues.